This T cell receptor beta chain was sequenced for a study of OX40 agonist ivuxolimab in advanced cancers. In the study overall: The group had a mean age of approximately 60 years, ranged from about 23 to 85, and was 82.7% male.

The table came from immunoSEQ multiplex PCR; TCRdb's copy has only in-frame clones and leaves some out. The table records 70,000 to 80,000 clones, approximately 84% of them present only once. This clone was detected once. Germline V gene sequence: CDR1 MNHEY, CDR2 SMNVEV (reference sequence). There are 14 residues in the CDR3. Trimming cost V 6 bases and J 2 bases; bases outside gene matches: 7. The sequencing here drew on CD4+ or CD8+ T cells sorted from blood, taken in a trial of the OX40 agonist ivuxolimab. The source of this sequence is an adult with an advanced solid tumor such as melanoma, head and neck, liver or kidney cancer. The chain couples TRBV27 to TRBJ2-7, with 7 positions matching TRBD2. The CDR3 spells CASSRGRPTYEQYF. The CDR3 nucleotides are TGTGCCAGCAGCCGCGGGAGACCTACCTACGAGCAGTACTTC.